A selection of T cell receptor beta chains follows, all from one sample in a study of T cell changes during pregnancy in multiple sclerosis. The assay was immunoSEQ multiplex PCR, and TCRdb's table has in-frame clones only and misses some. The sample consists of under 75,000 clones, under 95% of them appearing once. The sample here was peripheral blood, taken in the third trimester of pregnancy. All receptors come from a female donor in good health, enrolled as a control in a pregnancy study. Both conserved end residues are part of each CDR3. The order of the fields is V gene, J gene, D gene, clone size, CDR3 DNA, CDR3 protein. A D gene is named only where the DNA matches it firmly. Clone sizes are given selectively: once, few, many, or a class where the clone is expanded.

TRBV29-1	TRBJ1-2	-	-	TGCAGCGTTACCTCGAACGAATTTTCGGTCTATGGCTACACCTTC	CSVTSNEFSVYGYTF
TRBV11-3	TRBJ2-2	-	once	TGTGCCAGCAGCTTAGGGACAACCACGAACACCGGGGAGCTGTTTTTT	CASSLGTTTNTGELFF
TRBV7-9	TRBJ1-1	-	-	TGTGCCAGCAGCTTAGACGGGGCTGAAGCTTTCTTT	CASSLDGAEAFF
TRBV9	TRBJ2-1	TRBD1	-	TGTGCCAGCAGCGTGGGACAGGTGGGACACAATGAGCAGTTCTTC	CASSVGQVGHNEQFF
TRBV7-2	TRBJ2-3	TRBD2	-	TGTGCCAGCAGCATTACTAGCGGGGGGGCCAAAGATACGCAGTATTTT	CASSITSGGAKDTQYF
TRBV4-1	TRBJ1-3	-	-	TGCGCCAGCAGCCCTGGGGACACTGGAAACACCATATATTTT	CASSPGDTGNTIYF
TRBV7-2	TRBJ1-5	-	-	TGTGCCAGCAGCACCCGATCGGGGATTGATCAGCCCCAGCATTTT	CASSTRSGIDQPQHF
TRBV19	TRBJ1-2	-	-	TGTGCCAGTTTACAGGATAACTATGGCTACACCTTC	CASLQDNYGYTF
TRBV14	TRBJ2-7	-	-	TGTGCCAGCAGCCCCCGGACAGTCTACGAGCAGTACTTC	CASSPRTVYEQYF
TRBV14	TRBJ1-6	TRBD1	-	TGTGCCAGCAGCCAGCGGACAGGGGGATATAATTCACCCCTCCACTTT	CASSQRTGGYNSPLHF
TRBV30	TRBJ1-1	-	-	TGTGCCTGGGAGGAGACTGAAGCTTTCTTT	CAWEETEAFF
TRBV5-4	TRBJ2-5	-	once	TGTGCCAGCAGCCCTTACCAAGAGACCCAGTACTTC	CASSPYQETQYF
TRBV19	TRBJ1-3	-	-	TGTGCCAGTAGTTCGGGTTCCTCTGGAAACACCATATATTTT	CASSSGSSGNTIYF
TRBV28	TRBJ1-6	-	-	TGTGCCAGCAGTACAGATAGAAATTCACCCCTCCACTTT	CASSTDRNSPLHF
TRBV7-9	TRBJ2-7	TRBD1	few	TGTGCCAGCAGCTTTTTAACCGGGACAGGGCCCTACGAGCAGTACTTC	CASSFLTGTGPYEQYF
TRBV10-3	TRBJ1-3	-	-	TGTGCCATCAGTGACACTACTACTGGAAACACCATATATTTT	CAISDTTTGNTIYF
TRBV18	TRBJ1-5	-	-	TGTGCCAGCAGAGAACAGGGTTCTGGTCAGCCCCAGCATTTT	CASREQGSGQPQHF
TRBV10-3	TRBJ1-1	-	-	TGTGCCACCTTGGGGGGGAACACTGAAGCTTTCTTT	CATLGGNTEAFF
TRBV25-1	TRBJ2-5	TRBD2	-	TGTGCCAGCAGTGAGCTAGCGGGGGAGAAAGAGACCCAGTACTTC	CASSELAGEKETQYF
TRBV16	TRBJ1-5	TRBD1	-	TGTGCCAGCAGCGGACAGGGAGCAATCGAGCCCCAGCATTTT	CASSGQGAIEPQHF
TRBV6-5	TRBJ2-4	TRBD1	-	TGTGCCAGCAGGGAGGGACAGGTATTTAACATTCAGTACTTC	CASREGQVFNIQYF
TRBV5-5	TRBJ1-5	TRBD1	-	TGTGCCAGCAGCTTAGGCACAGGGGGCTTCTTCGGCAATCAGCCCCAGCATTTT	CASSLGTGGFFGNQPQHF
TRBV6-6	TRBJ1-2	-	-	TGTGCCAGCAGTGAGCGACAGCTCGGCTACACCTTC	CASSERQLGYTF
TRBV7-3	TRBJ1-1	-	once	TGTGCCAGCAGCTTGGGCGGGATGAACACTGAAGCTTTCTTT	CASSLGGMNTEAFF
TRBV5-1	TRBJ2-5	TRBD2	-	TGCGCCAGCAGCTTGAGTAGCGGGGGGGCGGAGACCCAGTACTTC	CASSLSSGGAETQYF
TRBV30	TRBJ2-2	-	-	TGTGCCTGGATGTCAGGGATGGCCGGGGAGCTGTTTTTT	CAWMSGMAGELFF
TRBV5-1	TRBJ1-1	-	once	TGCGCCAGCAGCTTCCCACAGGCGAACACTGAAGCTTTCTTT	CASSFPQANTEAFF
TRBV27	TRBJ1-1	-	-	TGTGCCAGCACAGGGCGGAACACTGAAGCTTTCTTT	CASTGRNTEAFF
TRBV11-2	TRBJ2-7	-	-	TGTGCCAGCAGCTCTCAGGTCTCCTACGAGCAGTACTTC	CASSSQVSYEQYF
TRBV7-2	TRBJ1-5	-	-	TGTGCCAGCAGCTTAAAGCTCGATCAGCCCCAGCATTTT	CASSLKLDQPQHF
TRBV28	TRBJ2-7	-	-	TGTGCCAGCAGCCGGGAGCCCTACGAGCAGTACTTC	CASSREPYEQYF
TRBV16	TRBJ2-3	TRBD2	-	TGTGCCAGCAGCCAACGCGGGGGGTTCACAGATACGCAGTATTTT	CASSQRGGFTDTQYF
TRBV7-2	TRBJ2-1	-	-	TGTGCCAGCAGGGCTACGGGTCTATCAAGCTCCTACAATGAGCAGTTCTTC	CASRATGLSSSYNEQFF
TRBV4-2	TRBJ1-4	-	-	TGTGCCAGCAGCCAAGAAGGGGATAATGAAAAACTGTTTTTT	CASSQEGDNEKLFF
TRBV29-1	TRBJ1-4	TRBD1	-	TGCAGCGTTGACAGGGGGAATGAAAAACTGTTTTTT	CSVDRGNEKLFF
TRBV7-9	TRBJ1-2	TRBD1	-	TGTGCCAGCACCCTAGGGCCGACAGGGGGCGGCTACACCTTC	CASTLGPTGGGYTF
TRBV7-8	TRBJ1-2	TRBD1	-	TGTGCCAGCAGCTTTGGGACAGGGGTAGGGAAAGGCTACACCTTC	CASSFGTGVGKGYTF
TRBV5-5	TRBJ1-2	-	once	TGTGCCAGCAGCTTGGGAGGGGAGGGCTATGGCTACACCTTC	CASSLGGEGYGYTF
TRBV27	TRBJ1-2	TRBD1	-	TGTGCCAGCAGTTCCGGACAGGGATGGGGCACCTTC	CASSSGQGWGTF
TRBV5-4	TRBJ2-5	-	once	TGTGCCAGCAGCTTGGGCAGAACCCAAGAGACCCAGTACTTC	CASSLGRTQETQYF
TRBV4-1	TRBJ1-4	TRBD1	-	TGCGCCAGCAGCCAAGGAGACAGGGCTCAAAAACTGTTTTTT	CASSQGDRAQKLFF
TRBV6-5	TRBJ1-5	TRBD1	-	TGTGCCAGCAGCCCCGACAGGGGGCGCGGTCAGCCCCAGCATTTT	CASSPDRGRGQPQHF
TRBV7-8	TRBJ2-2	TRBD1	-	TGTGCCAGCAGCTCCCGACAGGGTGATACCGGGGAGCTGTTTTTT	CASSSRQGDTGELFF
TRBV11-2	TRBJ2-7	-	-	TGTGCCAGCAGCCCCGGGGGCGAGCAGTACTTC	CASSPGGEQYF
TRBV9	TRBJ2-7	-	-	TGTGCCAGCAGCGTATCAATGGACTACCTTGAAGGCGAGCAGTACTTC	CASSVSMDYLEGEQYF
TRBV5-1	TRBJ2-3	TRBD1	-	TGCGCCAGCAGCCAGACAGGGGGACTCACAGATACGCAGTATTTT	CASSQTGGLTDTQYF
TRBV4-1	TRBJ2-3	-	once	TGCGCCAGCAGCCAAGATCTTAGGGGTGCAGATACGCAGTATTTT	CASSQDLRGADTQYF
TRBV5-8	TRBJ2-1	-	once	TGTGCCAGCAGCTTGAACAGGCCCAATGAGCAGTTCTTC	CASSLNRPNEQFF
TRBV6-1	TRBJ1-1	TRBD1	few	TGTGCCAGCAGTCATCTGATTGGGACAGCTCAAGCTTTCTTT	CASSHLIGTAQAFF
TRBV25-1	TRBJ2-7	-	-	TGTGCCAGCAGTGATGGGGGACTGGCCTACGAGCAGTACTTC	CASSDGGLAYEQYF
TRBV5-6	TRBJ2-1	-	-	TGTGCCAGCAGCCCGGACAGTCACAATGAGCAGTTCTTC	CASSPDSHNEQFF